These T cell receptor beta chains were read from a single sample in a study of blood T cells in healthy people across ages. TCRdb processed the 5' RACE reads anew with MiXCR; each CDR3 protein has one entry. The repertoire holds 1 million to 1.2 million distinct CDR3 sequences, with 30% to 40% as singletons. Sequencing input: blood. These receptors all stem from a man between 18 and 35 years old in good health. CDR3s include the opening cysteine and the closing phenylalanine or tryptophan. Each record gives: clone size, V gene, CDR3 length, D gene, J gene, CDR3 protein, CDR3 DNA. The D gene is left open where the match is weak. Not all rows give a size; the values are once, few, many and, for expanded clones, a class.

NA,TRBV7-3,16,TRBD1,TRBJ2-3,CASSLTIQGGTDTQYF,TGTGCCAGCAGCTTAACTATACAGGGGGGCACAGATACGCAGTATTTT
NA,TRBV20-1,13,TRBD1,TRBJ2-5,CSLDRAIRETQYF,TGCAGTTTAGACAGGGCGATAAGGGAGACCCAGTACTTC
NA,TRBV12-3/TRBV12-4,16,NA,TRBJ1-5,CASSLNTGTDLKPQHF,TGTGCCAGCAGTTTAAACACAGGGACCGATTTGAAACCCCAGCATTTT
NA,TRBV7-2,15,TRBD1,TRBJ2-1,CASTETSTGGFEQFF,TGTGCCAGCACCGAGACATCAACAGGGGGCTTTGAGCAGTTCTTC
few,TRBV7-2,14,NA,TRBJ2-7,CASSSRTVTYEQYF,TGTGCCAGCAGCTCGAGGACGGTTACCTACGAGCAGTACTTC
many,TRBV6-5,15,NA,TRBJ2-7,CASSYSQGFSYEQYF,TGTGCCAGCAGTTACAGCCAGGGGTTTTCCTACGAGCAGTACTTC
few,TRBV7-8,15,NA,TRBJ1-2,CASSFEGTGNYGYTF,TGTGCCAGCAGCTTCGAGGGTACAGGGAACTATGGCTACACCTTC
few,TRBV12-3/TRBV12-4,12,NA,TRBJ1-1,CASSRGQLEAFF,TGTGCCAGCAGTCGAGGACAACTTGAAGCTTTCTTT
NA,TRBV5-1,16,NA,TRBJ1-4,CASSLGTTGLNEKLFF,TGCGCCAGCAGCTTGGGTACGACAGGCCTTAATGAAAAACTGTTTTTT
NA,TRBV6-6,16,TRBD2,TRBJ2-1,CASRSGLAGVVNEQFF,TGTGCCAGCAGAAGCGGACTAGCGGGGGTAGTAAATGAGCAGTTCTTC
NA,TRBV5-1,14,NA,TRBJ1-4,CASSLDGTYEKLFF,TGCGCCAGCAGCTTGGATGGGACTTATGAAAAACTGTTTTTT
NA,TRBV9,13,NA,TRBJ1-1,CASGLGGGTEAFF,TGTGCCAGCGGGCTGGGGGGTGGGACTGAAGCTTTCTTT
few,TRBV11-2,18,NA,TRBJ2-1,CASSPRRGGPSSYNEQFF,TGTGCCAGCAGCCCTCGTAGGGGCGGGCCAAGCTCCTACAATGAGCAGTTCTTC
NA,TRBV28,18,TRBD1,TRBJ1-1,CASSSLRDRGQLNTEAFF,TGTGCCAGCAGTTCATTGCGGGACAGGGGGCAGTTGAACACTGAAGCTTTCTTT
NA,TRBV7-2,17,NA,TRBJ2-4,CASSYTHSGTAKNIQYF,TGTGCCAGCAGCTACACTCACTCCGGGACAGCCAAAAACATTCAGTACTTC
NA,TRBV20-1,14,TRBD1,TRBJ1-1,CSAGEPGGVSGASF,TGCAGTGCTGGGGAACCAGGGGGCGTTAGTGGAGCTTCCTTT
few,TRBV18,14,NA,TRBJ2-7,CASSPSDIPYEQYF,TGTGCCAGCTCACCATCGGACATACCCTACGAGCAGTACTTC
once,TRBV7-2,12,NA,TRBJ2-1,CASSSPQETQFF,TGTGCCAGCAGCTCGCCTCAAGAGACCCAGTTCTTC
few,TRBV20-1,14,TRBD1,TRBJ1-2,CSADNPGQNYGYTF,TGCAGTGCTGACAATCCGGGACAGAACTATGGCTACACCTTC
NA,TRBV11-2,17,NA,TRBJ2-3,CASSPWRDTQGTDTQYF,TGTGCCAGCAGTCCTTGGCGGGATACACAGGGGACAGATACGCAGTATTTT
NA,TRBV2,13,TRBD1,TRBJ2-3,CASGTGWSDTQYF,TGTGCCAGCGGGACAGGGTGGTCAGATACGCAGTATTTT
few,TRBV6-5,14,TRBD1,TRBJ1-2,CASGRDRVTYGYTF,TGTGCCAGCGGCCGGGACAGGGTCACCTATGGCTACACCTTC
NA,TRBV2,16,TRBD1,TRBJ1-5,CASSYDRGYSNQPQHF,TGTGCCAGCAGTTACGACAGGGGGTATAGCAATCAGCCCCAGCATTTT
NA,TRBV6-1,13,NA,TRBJ1-1,CASQDGGWTEAFF,TGTGCCAGCCAAGACGGGGGGTGGACTGAAGCTTTCTTT
NA,TRBV9,17,TRBD1,TRBJ2-3,CASSAHRDREGTDTQYF,TGTGCCAGCAGCGCCCACCGGGACAGGGAAGGAACAGATACGCAGTATTTT